Listed here are 23 T cell receptor beta chains from one sample, sequenced in a study of cytomegalovirus exposure and HLA in healthy donors (dated by TCRdb to about 2017). Library creation used the immunoSEQ multiplex PCR assay. For the multiplex PCR, a mixture combining 60 forward primers for TCR Vbeta segments and 13 reverse primers for TCR Jbeta segments was used. In its TCRdb copy, this immuneACCESS table keeps in-frame sequences only and misses some clones. Where compared with another copy, unresolved V genes explain less than half of these, and the others have no known cause. The sample table holds about 140,000 clones, of which roughly 85% were seen once. Together, the top ten hold 6.5% to 7% of the sample. The sequencing sample was made of PBMCs. Source of these receptors: a man in his forties or fifties in good health and CMV-seropositive.

This clone was counted only a few times. DNA for the CDR3: TGTGCCAGCAGTGACCCTCGGCGGGGTATGGATTCACCCCTCCACTTT. This translates into CASSDPRRGMDSPLHF. The J gene is TRBJ1-6, the V gene TRBV2, with D uncertain. Germline V gene data show CDR1 as SNHLY and CDR2 as FYNNEI. CDR3 length equals 16 residues. Trimming cost V 3 bases and J 8 bases, with 17 bases left between them.

This clone was detected a few times. The chain has TRBV10-1 and TRBJ1-1, with 8 bases aligning to TRBD1. After removal of 5 bases from V and 4 bases from J, the junction contained 6 bases not matched to a gene. The CDR3 spans 14 residues. The germline V gene encodes CDR1 WNHNN and CDR2 SYGVQD (reference sequence). The CDR3 reads CASSWTGSGTEAFF. The CDR3 region has the DNA TGCGCCAGCAGTTGGACAGGGAGTGGCACTGAAGCTTTCTTT.

The chain carries TRBV19 and TRBJ2-7, with D perhaps matching TRBD2 (6 bases). V lost 7 bases and J lost 5, with 21 bases in between. Germline V gives CDR1 LNHDA, CDR2 SQIVND (reference sequence). The CDR3 consists of 15 residues. The DNA for the CDR3 is TGTGCCAGTACCTCTCGATTGGGGACTCCCAACGAGCAGTACTTC. It specifies CASTSRLGTPNEQYF.

This rearrangement joins TRBV7-6 to TRBJ2-7; tentatively, D is TRBD2 (6 bases). V lost 2 bases to trimming and J lost 1 base, with 15 bases between them. Germline loops: CDR1 SGHVS, CDR2 FNYEAQ. The CDR3 has 16 residues. The CDR3 region has the DNA TGTGCCAGCAGCTTATACCCCCGGCGGGATTCCTACGAGCAGTACTTC. Translating gives CASSLYPRRDSYEQYF. The full variable domain, with the rest looked up from reference TRBV7-6 and TRBJ2-7, is GAGVSQSPRYKVTKRGQDVALRCDPISGHVSLYWYRQALGQGPEFLTYFNYEAQQDKSGLPNDRFSAERPEGSISTLTIQRTEQRDSAMYRCASSLYPRRDSYEQYFGPGTRLTVT.

V and J are TRBV29-1 and TRBJ1-4; tentative D call: TRBD1 (6 bases). The germline V and J ends were trimmed by 7 bases and 2 bases, with 20 bases remaining between them. CDR3 length equals 16 residues. The germline V gene encodes CDR1 SQVTM and CDR2 ANQGSEA. This CDR3 reads CSAGGLSELTNEKLFF. The CDR3 DNA reads TGCAGCGCTGGGGGCCTTTCCGAATTGACTAATGAAAAACTGTTTTTT.

The J gene is TRBJ1-1, the V gene TRBV30; D may be TRBD1 (5 bases). Deletions cut 2 bases from V and 0 bases from J, with 16 bases between. CDR3 length equals 16 residues. Germline V CDR1 and CDR2: GTSNPN, SVGIG (reference sequence). The DNA of the CDR3 is TGTGCCTGGAGTATGGGGCGGTCGAGCATGAACACTGAAGCTTTCTTT. It specifies CAWSMGRSSMNTEAFF.

The genes are TRBV6-5 and TRBJ1-2; 11 bases fit TRBD1. The germline CDR1 and CDR2 sequences are MNHEY and SVGAGI. CDR3 size: 14 residues. The ends lost 3 bases at V and 8 bases at J; junction bases unmatched: 5. In DNA, the CDR3 is TGTGCCAGCAGTTATGGGACAGGGGGATACGGCTACACCTTC. Translated, it gives CASSYGTGGYGYTF.

The chain recombines TRBV11-2 with TRBJ2-1; 7 nucleotides line up with TRBD2. This CDR3 comprises 14 residues. Per the germline V gene, CDR1 is SGHAT and CDR2 is FQNNGV. After removal of 3 bases from V and 9 bases from J, the junction contained 8 bases not matched to a gene. In DNA form, the CDR3 reads TGTGCCAGCAGCTTTCGGGGGGTATCGGGTGAGCAGTTCTTC. It is translated as CASSFRGVSGEQFF.

The chain employs TRBV27 and TRBJ2-3, with 8 bases lining up with TRBD1. With 0 bases clipped from V and 1 base from J, the junction kept 0 bases outside the gene matches. The CDR3 is 15 amino acids. Germline CDR1 and CDR2: MNHEY and SMNVEV (reference sequence). The CDR3 is CASSLSTGGTDTQYF. CDR3 bases: TGTGCCAGCAGTTTATCGACAGGGGGCACAGATACGCAGTATTTT.

This chain connects TRBV5-4 to TRBJ1-1; the match to TRBD1 covers 8 bases. The CDR3 spans 15 residues. The V and J ends lost 4 bases and 6 bases, in that order; junction bases with no gene match: 11. Per the germline V gene, CDR1 is SGHNT and CDR2 is YYREEE (reference sequence). This CDR3 reads CASSGQRQGMSEAFF. The CDR3 DNA follows: TGTGCCAGCAGCGGGCAGAGACAGGGGATGTCTGAAGCTTTCTTT.

The chain carries TRBV19 and TRBJ2-7; 10 bases are shared with TRBD2. The germline gives CDR1 LNHDA, CDR2 SQIVND (reference sequence). This CDR3 has 16 residues. V lost 0 bases to trimming and J lost 5 bases; unmatched junction nucleotides: 7. The CDR3 DNA reads TGTGCCAGTAGTATAGAGAGCGGGAGGGCCCTCAACGAGCAGTACTTC. This gives the protein CASSIESGRALNEQYF.

The rearrangement links TRBV5-1 to TRBJ1-2; 8 nucleotides align to TRBD1. CDR3 length: 13 amino acids. Germline-derived CDR1 and CDR2 are SGHRS and YFSETQ. The junction had 5 bases not matched to a gene; V was cut back by 2 bases and J by 8 bases. This CDR3 reads CASSLNRGNGYTF. CDR3 nucleotides: TGCGCCAGCAGCTTAAACAGGGGGAACGGCTACACCTTC.

CDR3 loop: CASSPRVHEQFF. The CDR3 DNA reads as TGTGCCAGCAGCCCCAGGGTCCATGAGCAGTTCTTC. This rearrangement joins TRBV7-2 to TRBJ2-1; possibly TRBD1 for D (5 bases). V was clipped by 5 bases and J by 8 bases, with 10 bases between them. Looked up from germline, CDR1 is SGHTA and CDR2 is FQGNSA. This CDR3 is built from 12 residues.

The chain couples TRBV30 to TRBJ1-5; D is unresolved. There are 16 residues in the CDR3. The V gene lost 2 bases and the J gene lost 5 bases, with 19 bases spanning the gap. The germline V gene has CDR1 GTSNPN and CDR2 SVGIG (reference sequence). The CDR3 region has the DNA TGTGCCTGGAGTAAGTGGGAAGGGTCGGAGGATCAGCCCCAGCATTTT. This encodes CAWSKWEGSEDQPQHF.

This chain links TRBV19 with TRBJ2-2, with D hard to call. Trimming pared 1 base from V and 8 bases from J, leaving 14 bases between. CDR3 length: 15 amino acids. The germline CDR1 and CDR2 sequences are LNHDA and SQIVND (reference sequence). The CDR3 DNA is TGTGCCAGTAGTATAGGTGCGACGGGTAGAGGGGAGCTGTTTTTT. It yields the protein CASSIGATGRGELFF.

The V and J genes are TRBV5-4 and TRBJ1-4; 8 bases are a match to TRBD1. Germline lookup yields CDR1 SGHNT and CDR2 YYREEE (reference sequence). This CDR3 has 17 residues. V gave up 3 bases and J gave up 4 bases; unmatched junction bases: 11. CDR3 sequence: CASSSGQGRPRNEKLFF. In DNA form, the CDR3 reads TGTGCCAGCAGCTCCGGACAGGGTAGACCCCGTAATGAAAAACTGTTTTTT.

The chain couples TRBV5-1 to TRBJ1-5; 7 bases are a match to TRBD1. The CDR3 has 14 amino acids. Germline V gives CDR1 SGHRS, CDR2 YFSETQ. Trimming removed 4 bases from V and 6 bases from J; junction bases left unmatched: 7. CDR3 bases: TGCGCCAGCAGCGCTGGGACAGATGGTCAGCCCCAGCATTTT. Its protein product is CASSAGTDGQPQHF.

V gene TRBV28 combines with J gene TRBJ1-2; the D is unclear. V was shortened by 2 bases and J by 0 bases, with 13 bases between the two germline ends. CDR1 is MDHEN and CDR2 is SYDVKM in the germline V gene. CDR3 length equals 16 residues. The CDR3: CASSLNLRVANYGYTF. DNA of the CDR3: TGTGCCAGCAGTTTAAATTTGCGGGTAGCTAACTATGGCTACACCTTC.

The chain joins TRBV5-1 to TRBJ2-1; 9 nucleotides line up with TRBD2. The length of the CDR3 is 16 residues. V shed 5 bases and J 5 bases; nucleotides not matched to a gene: 11. CDR1 SGHRS and CDR2 YFSETQ come from the germline V gene. CDR3 bases: TGCGCCAGCAGAAAGCTTGGGCGGGAGGGAAACAATGAGCAGTTCTTC. This gives the protein CASRKLGREGNNEQFF. Based on the CDR3 plus reference TRBV5-1 and TRBJ2-1, the full variable domain is KAGVTQTPRYLIKTRGQQVTLSCSPISGHRSVSWYQQTPGQGLQFLFEYFSETQRNKGNFPGRFSGRQFSNSRSEMNVSTLELGDSALYLCASRKLGREGNNEQFFGPGTRLTVL.

This clone came up many times. The chain is built from TRBV6-5 and TRBJ2-6; D uncertain. Per germline, CDR1 MNHEY and CDR2 SVGAGI. The CDR3 is 14 amino acids. V was clipped by 6 bases and J by 0 bases, with 6 bases between them. CDR3 in amino acids: CASSLPSGANVLTF. CDR3 bases: TGTGCCAGCAGCCTCCCCTCTGGGGCCAACGTCCTGACTTTC.

The CDR3 here is CASSLEGTVYGYTF. The CDR3 coding sequence is TGTGCCAGCAGCTTAGAAGGGACAGTTTATGGCTACACCTTC. The chain carries TRBV7-8 and TRBJ1-2, with 7 bases aligning to TRBD1. The CDR3 is made up of 14 amino acids. Germline V gives CDR1 SGHVS, CDR2 FQNEAQ. The V gene end was trimmed by 1 base and the J gene end by 5 bases; junction bases not matched to a gene: 4.

This clone occurred a few times. The rearrangement joins TRBV2 to TRBJ1-2, with a possible D match to TRBD1 (5 bases). Germline V CDR1 and CDR2: SNHLY, FYNNEI. V was clipped by 1 base and J by 3 bases, with 9 bases between them. CDR3 length equals 14 residues. The CDR3, as DNA: TGTGCCAGCAGTGAAGTAGACAGATACTATGGCTACACCTTC. Protein: CASSEVDRYYGYTF.

The chain joins TRBV5-6 to TRBJ2-7; no definite D call. Germline CDR1 is SGHDT and CDR2 is YYEEEE. V lost 4 bases and J lost 2, with 10 bases in between. The CDR3 runs 13 residues. CDR3: CASSPGAPYEQYF. The DNA for the CDR3 is TGTGCCAGCAGCCCCGGAGCCCCCTACGAGCAGTACTTC.